This T cell receptor (beta chain) derives from a study of T-cell reconstitution after alpha-beta-depleted transplantation in children. This clonotype was seen at least ten times. Its antigen is currently unknown. Notes on the study in general: Several hundred expanded graft clones reportedly gave rise to the alpha-beta T cells present about two months after transplant. Fresh T-cell production supplied most of the T-cell counts and diversity seen one year after transplant. Where some patients showed high TCRbeta diversity at day 60, it came from recipient T cells and thymic progenitors that had survived.

The CDR3 loop spans 12 amino acids. The V end was cut by 4 bases, the J end by 4 bases, with 6 bases between. Germline lookup yields CDR1 KGHDR and CDR2 SFDVKD. Molecular barcoding with unique molecular identifiers was used for the TCRbeta library. TCRdb reprocessed the PCR reads via MiXCR and lists one record per CDR3 protein. The table includes 90,000 to 130,000 distinct CDR3 sequences, almost 6.5% detected once. The J gene is TRBJ1-1, the V gene TRBV24-1; D not certain. This sample comprised PBMCs, mostly from graft donor cells, obtained 360 days after TCRalphabeta/CD19-depleted stem cell transplant. This sequence originates from a male patient between 2 and 15 years old who had a stem cell transplant for acute lymphoblastic leukemia, so the T cells may come from the graft donor. The CDR3 bases are TGTGCCACCAGTGACCCCGGCACTGAAGCTTTCTTT. It is translated as CATSDPGTEAFF.